Listed below are T cell receptor beta chains from one sample, sequenced in a study of cytomegalovirus exposure and HLA in healthy donors. Using immunoSEQ multiplex PCR, the repertoire was profiled, and TCRdb retains in-frame clones only, with some absent. The top ten hold less than 4% of the sample, which has 95,000 to 150,000 clones, 65% to 80% seen once. The sequenced sample was PBMCs. Receptors were obtained from a human donor in good health. The CDR3 runs from the conserved cysteine through the conserved F or W.

V gene | CDR3 protein
TRBV19 | CASSLSQGARTDTQYF
TRBV5-1 | CASSGRTSGSLTDTQYF
TRBV7-6 | CASSLGDSNTEAFF
TRBV10-3 | CAIGSGQGNEKLFF
TRBV30 | CAYTGTSGIDTQYF
TRBV11-2 | CASSSTRLTQYF
TRBV5-4 | CASSFDRGPRGYTF
TRBV5-1 | CASSAGLAGGPRTGELFF
TRBV29-1 | CSGTEGATDTQYF
TRBV19 | CASSIGDYGYTF
TRBV18 | CASSQDDGGEQFF
TRBV5-1 | CASSMVAGVNEQFF
TRBV9 | CASSASVGANEKLFF
TRBV6-5 | CASSYSGQGTEAFF
TRBV30 | CAWSRSSGRDTQYF
TRBV5-1 | CASSREGRYSPLHF
TRBV7-2 | CASSLGFSPRVGELFF
TRBV19 | CASSIDVRASGSAGRETQYF
TRBV19 | CASSIVGLAGYNEQFF
TRBV10-2 | CASRQGVGETQYF
TRBV5-6 | CAGSLSMTATNYGYTF
TRBV5-6 | CASSLEEGWYGYTF
TRBV19 | CASSPRGWGYGYTF
TRBV6-5 | CAATAGNEQFF
TRBV28 | CASSLSSTYGRRYF
TRBV9 | CASPRGGRNSPLHF
TRBV6-1 | CASSRMGTGGYEQYF
TRBV6-6 | CASSPGSGRANEQFF